This T cell receptor beta chain was captured by sequencing in a study of blood T cell repertoires in COVID-19. The overall study: Some COVID-19 samples were acute and others convalescent; all came from the United States, Italy and Spain.

V shed 5 bases, J shed 6 bases, and the junction held 6 bases outside the gene matches. Germline V lookup: CDR1 SGHNT, CDR2 YYREEE (reference sequence). There are 14 residues in the CDR3. Assay used: immunoSEQ multiplex PCR; TCRdb lists only in-frame clones, some missing. The top ten hold approximately 7.7% of the sample, which has about 170,000 clones, just under 85% seen once. The chain joins TRBV5-4 to TRBJ2-3, with 10 bases aligning to TRBD2. The sample taken for sequencing was peripheral blood. The sequence came from a man in his forties or fifties who had recovered from COVID-19. In nucleotides, the CDR3 is TGTGCCAGCAGACCTAGCGGGAGTGGCGATACGCAGTATTTT. Translated: CASRPSGSGDTQYF.